The following is a T cell receptor (beta chain) sequence with its context. The record originates from a study of blood T cell repertoires in COVID-19. At the level of the study: The study drew acute and convalescent COVID-19 samples from the United States, Italy and Spain. PBMCs, B-cell-depleted T cells, or T cells were the source of the cDNA or gDNA that made up the material.

Within 2 weeks of study entry, exposed participants had contacted a PCR-confirmed or clinician-diagnosed COVID-19 case. In the authors' workflow: Estimation of nucleated cell counts relied on the amplification of reference gene primers. Here immunoSEQ multiplex PCR was the method, and the copy in TCRdb shows in-frame clones only, minus some. Clone size and the V and J calls come from that table; the DNA yielded D and trimming. The sample consists of some 150,000 clones, roughly 84% of them appearing once. The receptor was isolated from a woman aged 45 to 65 who had been exposed to COVID-19. Sequencing input: PBMCs or T cells enriched from blood (not recorded which).

CDR3 loop: CASSYLGDGYTF. DNA of the CDR3: TGTGCCAGCAGTTACCTAGGGGATGGCTACACCTTC. J is TRBJ1-2 and V is TRBV6-5, with a possible D match to TRBD1 (5 bases). V was pared by 2 bases and J by 6 bases, with 7 bases between. The CDR3 consists of 12 residues. CDR1 is MNHEY, CDR2 SVGAGI, per germline.